Presented here are 29 T cell receptor beta chains from one specimen sequenced in a study of T cells in Graves' hyperthyroidism and ophthalmopathy. There were TCR beta CDR3 regions amplified from RNA transcripts. A first-round RT-PCR of the TCR CDR3 used the HTBI primer set. TCRdb used MiXCR to reprocess the multiplex PCR reads, holding one entry per CDR3 protein. The table records a few hundred thousand distinct CDR3 sequences, more than 14% of them present only once. Sequenced sample: blood. These receptor sequences come from a middle-aged woman with Graves' hyperthyroidism that later progressed to Graves' ophthalmopathy.

This clonotype was picked up one time. The rearrangement links TRBV7-9 to TRBJ2-1, with 10 bases aligning to TRBD2. The CDR3 extends over 18 amino acids. The V segment lost 5 bases and the J segment 7 bases; nucleotides outside the gene matches: 17. The germline V gene encodes CDR1 SEHNR and CDR2 FQNEAQ (reference sequence). CDR3 nucleotides: TGTGCCAGCAGCCCCTACCCGGGCCCTAGCGGGAGCGGGAATGAGCAGTTCTTC. Translating it yields CASSPYPGPSGSGNEQFF.

This clonotype was detected ten times or more. CDR3 in amino acids: CASSDSGSRTGELFF. DNA for the CDR3: TGTGCCAGCAGTGATTCAGGGTCGAGGACCGGGGAGCTGTTTTTT. The J gene is TRBJ2-2, the V gene TRBV2, with D perhaps TRBD1 (5 bases). The CDR3 sequence is 15 residues long. The V gene lost 3 bases and the J gene lost 5 bases, with 13 bases spanning the gap. Germline CDR1 reads SNHLY; CDR2 reads FYNNEI.

This clonotype was observed many times. The chain joins TRBV28 to TRBJ2-4, with a possible D match to TRBD1 (5 bases). The germline V gene has CDR1 MDHEN and CDR2 SYDVKM. Trimming stripped 9 bases from V and 1 base from J, with 10 bases between. The CDR3 sequence is 13 residues long. The CDR3 region is CASRTRAKNIQYF. The CDR3 nucleotides are TGTGCCAGTCGGACAAGGGCCAAAAACATTCAGTACTTC.

Ten or more counts support this clonotype. V gene TRBV29-1 combines with J gene TRBJ2-7; D possibly matches TRBD1 or TRBD2 (5 bases each). This CDR3 has 15 residues. Trimming removed 4 bases from V and 0 bases from J, with 16 bases in between. Germline CDR1 reads SQVTM; CDR2 reads ANQGSEA. The CDR3 sequence is CSVVGWDASSYEQYF. The CDR3 DNA reads TGCAGCGTTGTCGGGTGGGACGCGAGCTCCTACGAGCAGTACTTC.

This clonotype has at least ten counts. A much larger clone sits a single nucleotide away, making a read error possible. The chain recombines TRBV30 with TRBJ2-6; D remains unclear. Germline values: CDR1 GTSNPN, CDR2 SVGIG (reference sequence). The CDR3 totals 15 residues. Between the trimmed V and J ends, which lost 4 bases and 5 bases, there was a span of 15 bases. This CDR3 is CAWNPHGTRANVLTF. The CDR3 region has the DNA TGTGCCTGGAACCCCCATGGTACTAGGGCCAACGTCCTGACTTTC.

This chain joins TRBV18 and TRBJ1-6; no firm D call. Trimming left V 6 bases short and J 7 bases short, with 16 bases between. There are 15 residues in the CDR3. CDR1 and CDR2 from the germline V gene are KGHSH and LQKENI. CDR3: CASSHGDGVNSPLHF. The CDR3 DNA reads TGTGCCAGCTCCCACGGAGACGGTGTCAATTCACCCCTCCACTTT.

This clonotype showed up many times. This sequence joins TRBV7-2 and TRBJ2-2, with 7 bases that match TRBD2. Per the germline V gene, CDR1 is SGHTA and CDR2 is FQGNSA. The V gene end was trimmed by 0 bases and the J gene end by 3 bases; junction bases not matched to a gene: 1. The CDR3 runs to 15 residues. CDR3 loop: CASSLAGGYTGELFF. The CDR3 DNA is TGTGCCAGCAGCTTAGCGGGAGGGTACACCGGGGAGCTGTTTTTT. The full variable domain, with the rest looked up from reference TRBV7-2 and TRBJ2-2, is GAGVSQSPSNKVTEKGKDVELRCDPISGHTALYWYRQSLGQGLEFLIYFQGNSAPDKSGLPSDRFSAERTGGSVSTLTIQRTQQEDSAVYLCASSLAGGYTGELFFGEGSRLTVL.

This clonotype was counted at least ten times. The chain employs TRBV20-1 and TRBJ1-2, with a possible D match to TRBD1 (5 bases). This CDR3 is built from 16 residues. V was trimmed by 0 bases and J by 3 bases, leaving 17 bases between them. Germline CDR1 and CDR2: DFQATT and SNEGSKA (reference sequence). The CDR3 spells CSARDPSRGKDYGYTF. CDR3 DNA: TGCAGTGCTAGAGATCCTTCCCGGGGGAAGGACTATGGCTACACCTTC.

This clonotype has at least ten counts. The V and J genes are TRBV2 and TRBJ1-4, with D unresolved. The CDR3 runs to 14 residues. Trimming shortened V by 3 bases and J by 5 bases, and 10 bases separated the two germline ends. Germline CDR1 reads SNHLY; CDR2 reads FYNNEI. CDR3 region: CASSDRTMNEKLFF. The CDR3 DNA sequence: TGTGCCAGCAGTGACCGTACGATGAATGAAAAACTGTTTTTT.

This chain links TRBV6-2 or TRBV6-3 with TRBJ2-3, with 9 nucleotides matching TRBD2. V dropped 2 bases and J dropped 3; count of bases not matched to a gene: 6. CDR3 length: 16 residues. Germline-derived CDR1 and CDR2 are MNHEY and SVGEGT. The CDR3 nucleotides are TGTGCCAGCAGTTACGGGCGGGAGGGCCCGACAGATACGCAGTATTTT. Its translation: CASSYGREGPTDTQYF.

The rearrangement uses TRBV5-1 and TRBJ1-6; possibly TRBD1 for D (6 bases). The CDR3 has 14 amino acids. Trimming removed 6 bases at V and 7 bases at J, with 14 bases between. Looked up from germline, CDR1 is SGHRS and CDR2 is YFSETQ. The DNA for the CDR3 is TGCGCCAGCACCCGCATGAGGGGGAATTCACCCCTCCACTTT. Residues: CASTRMRGNSPLHF.

The V call is TRBV7-2, the J call TRBJ2-1, with D possibly matching TRBD2 (6 bases). With 1 base removed from V and 10 bases from J, the gap between germline ends came to 11 bases. The CDR3 length is 13 residues. Germline V gives CDR1 SGHTA, CDR2 FQGNSA. CDR3 loop: CASSLVMSGEQFF. The CDR3 bases are TGTGCCAGCAGCTTAGTTATGAGCGGGGAGCAGTTCTTC. Using reference TRBV7-2 and TRBJ2-1 for the parts outside the CDR3, the full variable domain is GAGVSQSPSNKVTEKGKDVELRCDPISGHTALYWYRQSLGQGLEFLIYFQGNSAPDKSGLPSDRFSAERTGGSVSTLTIQRTQQEDSAVYLCASSLVMSGEQFFGPGTRLTVL.

As for this clonotype: One end of the junction does not line up with germline, which may come from a read error. The chain carries TRBV5-5 and TRBJ2-2, with a weak D call TRBD2 (6 bases). The CDR3 is made up of 15 amino acids. The germline gives CDR1 SGHKS, CDR2 YYEKEE (reference sequence). The CDR3 DNA sequence: TGCGCCAGCAGCTTTCGGGCTAGCGACACCGGGGAGCTGTTTTTT. This translates into CASSFRASDTGELFF.

This clonotype was counted between two and nine times. This may be a read error, as it is one base from a much larger clone. This sequence joins TRBV28 and TRBJ1-1; D is unresolved. The CDR3 is 12 amino acids. The germline V gene has CDR1 MDHEN and CDR2 SYDVKM. The CDR3: CASSPKRTEASF. CDR3 sequence (DNA): TGTGCCAGCAGTCCGAAGAGGACTGAAGCTTCCTTT.

This clonotype was seen many times. This rearrangement joins TRBV30 to TRBJ1-2; D gene unclear. The germline gives CDR1 GTSNPN, CDR2 SVGIG (reference sequence). CDR3 size: 12 residues. V was trimmed by 4 bases and J by 3 bases, leaving 9 bases between them. In DNA, the CDR3 is TGTGCCTGGAAGGGCGGACACTATGGCTACACCTTC. It yields the protein CAWKGGHYGYTF. The full variable domain, with the rest looked up from reference TRBV30 and TRBJ1-2, is SQTIHQWPATLVQPVGSPLSLECTVEGTSNPNLYWYRQAAGRGLQLLFYSVGIGQISSEVPQNLSASRPQDRQFILSSKKLLLSDSGFYLCAWKGGHYGYTFGSGTRLTVV.

This clonotype appeared many times. The chain links TRBV19 to TRBJ1-5; TRBD1 matches 10 bases. Losses at the gene ends were 7 bases for V and 2 bases for J; bases not matched to a gene: 5. The CDR3 is 15 amino acids. CDR1 LNHDA and CDR2 SQIVND come from the germline V gene (reference sequence). This chain's CDR3 is CASKTGTGGNQPQHF. The DNA of the CDR3 is TGTGCCAGTAAAACCGGGACAGGGGGCAATCAGCCCCAGCATTTT.

This clonotype was recorded a few times. The chain links TRBV27 to TRBJ2-1; TRBD1 is a possible D gene (5 bases). The CDR3 loop spans 16 amino acids. V gave up 5 bases and J gave up 0 bases, with 14 bases separating them. Germline-derived CDR1 and CDR2 are MNHEY and SMNVEV (reference sequence). This chain's CDR3 is CASSPSTGFSYNEQFF. DNA for the CDR3: TGTGCCAGCAGTCCGTCCACAGGCTTCTCCTACAATGAGCAGTTCTTC.

This clonotype occurred a few times. The CDR3, as DNA: TGTGCCAGCTCCCCAGGTGCGAACACCGGGGAGCTGTTTTTT. This sequence encodes CASSPGANTGELFF. V gene TRBV9 combines with J gene TRBJ2-2; no clear D gene. CDR1 and CDR2 from the germline V gene are SGDLS and YYNGEE. The ends were cut back, 7 bases at V and 0 bases at J, with 10 bases in the middle. CDR3 length equals 14 residues.

This clonotype was picked up many times. The chain joins TRBV7-9 to TRBJ2-3, with D uncertain. Germline lookup yields CDR1 SEHNR and CDR2 FQNEAQ (reference sequence). V was cut by 1 base and J by 0 bases, with 11 bases left in between. The CDR3 is 16 amino acids. The CDR3 spells CASSLGPIGSTDTQYF. In nucleotides, the CDR3 is TGTGCCAGCAGCTTAGGCCCCATTGGAAGCACAGATACGCAGTATTTT.

CDR3 coding DNA: TGCAGTGCGAGGACCCGGGGGACCGGGGAGCTGTTTTTT. Translation gives CSARTRGTGELFF. The chain joins TRBV20-1 to TRBJ2-2, with a weak D call TRBD2 (6 bases). The germline V gene has CDR1 DFQATT and CDR2 SNEGSKA (reference sequence). V dropped 6 bases and J dropped 5 bases, with 13 bases sitting between them. The CDR3 is made up of 13 amino acids.

This clonotype was counted at least ten times. The rearrangement uses TRBV28 and TRBJ1-5; no clear D gene. The CDR3 has 12 amino acids. Per germline, CDR1 MDHEN and CDR2 SYDVKM. Trimming shortened V by 2 bases and J by 5 bases, and 4 bases separated the two germline ends. CDR3 nucleotide sequence: TGTGCCAGCAGTTTAGCGGATCAGCCCCAGCATTTT. This gives the protein CASSLADQPQHF.

The chain links TRBV28 to TRBJ2-7; the match to TRBD2 covers 9 bases. The germline V gene encodes CDR1 MDHEN and CDR2 SYDVKM. The CDR3 totals 19 residues. Losses at the gene ends were 4 bases for V and 4 bases for J; bases not matched to a gene: 20. The CDR3 loop reads CASSSPRGSGRSVWYEQYF. The DNA for the CDR3 is TGTGCCAGCAGTTCCCCGCGAGGTAGCGGGAGATCTGTGTGGTACGAGCAGTACTTC. The full variable domain, with the rest looked up from reference TRBV28 and TRBJ2-7, is DVKVTQSSRYLVKRTGEKVFLECVQDMDHENMFWYRQDPGLGLRLIYFSYDVKMKEKGDIPEGYSVSREKKERFSLILESASTNQTSMYLCASSSPRGSGRSVWYEQYFGPGTRLTVT.

Many counts were recorded for this clonotype. This chain links TRBV18 with TRBJ2-1; D unclear. V lost 6 bases to trimming and J lost 2 bases, with 14 bases between them. Germline CDR1 is KGHSH and CDR2 is LQKENI. This CDR3 comprises 15 residues. The CDR3, as DNA: TGTGCCAGCTCCCCGGGCAGCGAGCCCTACAATGAGCAGTTCTTC. Its protein is CASSPGSEPYNEQFF.

The table lists this clonotype with many counts. The rearrangement joins TRBV20-1 to TRBJ2-7, with 7 positions matching TRBD2. CDR1 and CDR2 from the germline V gene are DFQATT and SNEGSKA (reference sequence). The J segment lost 5 bases and the V segment lost 4 bases, leaving 11 bases of the junction unmatched. The CDR3 contains 14 residues. The DNA for the CDR3 is TGCAGTGCTACCCGGACTAGTTCCGTCGACGAGCAGTACTTC. Its protein is CSATRTSSVDEQYF.

In its sample, this clonotype was seen many times. The CDR3: CASSLPGEPDTQYF. CDR3 sequence (DNA): TGTGCCAGCAGTCTACCCGGGGAGCCAGATACGCAGTATTTT. The genes are TRBV28 and TRBJ2-3; a weak D match, TRBD2 (5 bases). Germline CDR1 and CDR2: MDHEN and SYDVKM. Trimming pared 5 bases from V and 4 bases from J, leaving 13 bases between. This CDR3 spans 14 amino acids.

This clonotype was detected many times. The chain combines TRBV12-3 or TRBV12-4 with TRBJ2-5; 7 bases map to TRBD1. CDR3 length: 14 residues. After removal of 7 bases from V and 2 bases from J, the junction contained 7 bases not matched to a gene. The CDR3 sequence: CASTKRGQQETQYF. The CDR3 bases are TGTGCCAGCACCAAACGGGGACAGCAAGAGACCCAGTACTTC.

This clonotype was detected many times. The CDR3 DNA sequence: TGTGCCAGCAGCCCCGGGACAGGGTCGAATGGCTACACCTTC. It translates to CASSPGTGSNGYTF. The chain combines TRBV9 with TRBJ1-2; 9 positions match TRBD1. CDR1 and CDR2 (germline): SGDLS, YYNGEE. CDR3 length: 14 residues. V trimming: 4 bases; J trimming: 6 bases; junction bases outside the gene matches: 7.

In its sample, this clonotype was seen many times. The rearrangement links TRBV20-1 to TRBJ2-7, with TRBD2 matching over 16 bases. This CDR3 spans 16 amino acids. Germline lookup yields CDR1 DFQATT and CDR2 SNEGSKA (reference sequence). Trimming removed 3 bases from V and 5 bases from J; junction bases left unmatched: 7. CDR3 sequence (DNA): TGCAGTGCTAGTCGCGGGACTAGCGGGAGGGCCGACGAGCAGTACTTC. It yields the protein CSASRGTSGRADEQYF.

The table lists this clonotype with many counts. This chain joins TRBV3-1 and TRBJ1-1; TRBD1 is a possible D gene (5 bases). This CDR3 region has 19 residues. Looked up from germline, CDR1 is LGHDT and CDR2 is YNNKEL (reference sequence). V was cut by 0 bases and J by 3 bases, with 23 bases left in between. The DNA for the CDR3 is TGTGCCAGCAGCCAAGAGTTCCCAGGGCGGAAAATCCACGACACTGAAGCTTTCTTT. Translated, it gives CASSQEFPGRKIHDTEAFF. Based on the CDR3 plus reference TRBV3-1 and TRBJ1-1, the full variable domain is DTAVSQTPKYLVTQMGNDKSIKCEQNLGHDTMYWYKQDSKKFLKIMFSYNNKELIINETVPNRFSPKSPDKAHLNLHINSLELGDSAVYFCASSQEFPGRKIHDTEAFFGQGTRLTVV.